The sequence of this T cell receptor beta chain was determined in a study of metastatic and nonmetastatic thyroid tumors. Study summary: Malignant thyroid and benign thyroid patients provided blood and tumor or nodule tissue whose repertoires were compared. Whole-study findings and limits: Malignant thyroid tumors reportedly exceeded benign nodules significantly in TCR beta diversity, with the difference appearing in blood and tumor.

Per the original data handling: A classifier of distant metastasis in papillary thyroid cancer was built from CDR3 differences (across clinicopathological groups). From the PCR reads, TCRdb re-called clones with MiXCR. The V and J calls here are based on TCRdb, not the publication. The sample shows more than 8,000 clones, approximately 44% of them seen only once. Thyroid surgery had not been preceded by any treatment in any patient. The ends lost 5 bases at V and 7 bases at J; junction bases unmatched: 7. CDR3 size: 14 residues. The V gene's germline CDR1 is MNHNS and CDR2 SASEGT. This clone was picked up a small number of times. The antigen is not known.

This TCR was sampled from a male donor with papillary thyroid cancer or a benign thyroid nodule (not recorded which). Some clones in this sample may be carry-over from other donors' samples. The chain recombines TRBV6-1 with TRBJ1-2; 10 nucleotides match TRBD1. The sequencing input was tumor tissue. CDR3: CASSPGTGVRGYTF. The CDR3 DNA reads TGTGCCAGCAGTCCCGGGACAGGGGTTCGTGGCTACACCTTC.